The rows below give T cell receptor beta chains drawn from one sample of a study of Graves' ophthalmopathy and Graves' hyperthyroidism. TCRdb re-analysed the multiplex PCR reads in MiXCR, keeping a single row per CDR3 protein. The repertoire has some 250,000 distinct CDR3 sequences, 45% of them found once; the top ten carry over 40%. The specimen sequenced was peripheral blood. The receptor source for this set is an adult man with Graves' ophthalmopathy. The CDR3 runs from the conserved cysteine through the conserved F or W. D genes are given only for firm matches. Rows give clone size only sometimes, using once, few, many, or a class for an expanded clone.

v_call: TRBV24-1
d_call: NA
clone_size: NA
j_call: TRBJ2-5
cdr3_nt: TGTGCCACCAGTGATTCCACACAGTACCAAGAGACCCAGTACTTC
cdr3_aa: CATSDSTQYQETQYF

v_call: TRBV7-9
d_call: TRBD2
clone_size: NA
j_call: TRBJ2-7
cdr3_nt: TGTGCCAGCAGCATAAGTTCGACTAGCGGCTACGAGCAGTACTTC
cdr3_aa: CASSISSTSGYEQYF

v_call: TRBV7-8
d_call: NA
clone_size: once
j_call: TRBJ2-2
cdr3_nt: TGTGCCAGCAGCGATCGGCTGGTGGAGACCGGGGAGCTGTTTTTT
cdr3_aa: CASSDRLVETGELFF

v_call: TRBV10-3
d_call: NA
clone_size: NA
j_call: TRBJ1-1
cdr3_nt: TGTGCCAGCAGTGATCCGGGAAGCCACACTGAAGCTTTCTTT
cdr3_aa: CASSDPGSHTEAFF

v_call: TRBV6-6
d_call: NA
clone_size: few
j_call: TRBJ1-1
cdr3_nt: TGTGCCAGCAGTTACGATCGATATGAAGCTTTCTTT
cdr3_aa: CASSYDRYEAFF

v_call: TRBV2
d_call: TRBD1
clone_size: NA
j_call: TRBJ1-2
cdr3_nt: TGTGCCAGCAGCCCGGACAGGGGGCGCCTTAGCTATGGCTACACCTTC
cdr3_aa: CASSPDRGRLSYGYTF

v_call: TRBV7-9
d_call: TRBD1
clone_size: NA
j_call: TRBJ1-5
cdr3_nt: TGTGCCAGCAGCGCTGGGGGGACAGGGGGCAATCAGCCCCAGCATTTT
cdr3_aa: CASSAGGTGGNQPQHF

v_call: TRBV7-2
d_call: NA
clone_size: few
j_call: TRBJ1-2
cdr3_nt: TGTGCCAGCAGCACTGACTGGGACTATGGCTACACCTTC
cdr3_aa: CASSTDWDYGYTF

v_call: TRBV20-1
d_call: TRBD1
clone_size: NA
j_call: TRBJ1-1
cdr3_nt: TGCAGTGCACATTGGGACAGGGTGGAATCTGAAGCTCTCTTT
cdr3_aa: CSAHWDRVESEALF

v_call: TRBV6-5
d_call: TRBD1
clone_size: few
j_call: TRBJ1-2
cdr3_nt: TGTGCCAGCAGTTACCCCGGACAGGTGACTTGGGGCTACACCTTC
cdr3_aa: CASSYPGQVTWGYTF

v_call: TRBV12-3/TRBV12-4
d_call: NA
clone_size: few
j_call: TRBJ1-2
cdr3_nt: TGTGCCAGCAGTTTAGGTCAAGGCTACACCTTC
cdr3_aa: CASSLGQGYTF

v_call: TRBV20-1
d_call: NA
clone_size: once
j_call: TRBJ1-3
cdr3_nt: TGCAGTGCTAGACCTTCACTTGGGCCGGTTGGTGGAAACACCGTATATTTT
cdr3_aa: CSARPSLGPVGGNTVYF

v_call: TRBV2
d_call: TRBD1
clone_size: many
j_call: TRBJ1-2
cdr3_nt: TGTGCCAGCAGTCTGGGACAGGCGGAGCGGTATGGCTACACCTTC
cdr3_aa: CASSLGQAERYGYTF

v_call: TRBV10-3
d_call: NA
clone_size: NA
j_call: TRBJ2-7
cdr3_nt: TGTGCCAGCAGTTTTAGGCCGTCCTACGAGCAGTACTTC
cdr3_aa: CASSFRPSYEQYF

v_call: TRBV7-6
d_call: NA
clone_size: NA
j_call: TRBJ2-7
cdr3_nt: TGTGCCAGCAGCTCCTCCATTGGGAGCTCCTACGAGCAGTACTTC
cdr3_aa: CASSSSIGSSYEQYF

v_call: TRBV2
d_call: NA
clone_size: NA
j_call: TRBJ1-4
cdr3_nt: TGTGCCAGCAGTGAAGCACTTGGAATAGGGGAAAAACTGTTTTTT
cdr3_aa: CASSEALGIGEKLFF

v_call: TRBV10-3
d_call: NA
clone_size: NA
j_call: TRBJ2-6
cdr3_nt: TGTGCCATCAGTGAGTCTGCCGCCCCTCGAACAGCCTCTGGGGCCAACGTCCTGACTTTC
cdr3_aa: CAISESAAPRTASGANVLTF

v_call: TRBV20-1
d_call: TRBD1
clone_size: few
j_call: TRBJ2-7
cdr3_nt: TGCAGTGCCACCGGGACAGCCTACGAGCAGTACTTC
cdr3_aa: CSATGTAYEQYF

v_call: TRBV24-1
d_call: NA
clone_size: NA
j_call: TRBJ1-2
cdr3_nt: TGTGCCACCTACGGGGGCATGGCATCTGGCTATGGCTACACCTTC
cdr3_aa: CATYGGMASGYGYTF

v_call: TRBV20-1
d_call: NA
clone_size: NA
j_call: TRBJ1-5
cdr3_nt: TGCAGTGCTAGAAGCGTGATTTTCTACGAGCATTTT
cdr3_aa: CSARSVIFYEHF

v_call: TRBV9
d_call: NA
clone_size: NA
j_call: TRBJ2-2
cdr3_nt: TGTGCCAGCAGCGTGAACAGGAACACCGGGGAGCTGTTTTTT
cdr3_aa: CASSVNRNTGELFF

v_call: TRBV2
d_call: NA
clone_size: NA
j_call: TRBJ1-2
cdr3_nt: TGTGCCAGTATGGAGAACTATGGCTACACCTTC
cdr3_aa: CASMENYGYTF

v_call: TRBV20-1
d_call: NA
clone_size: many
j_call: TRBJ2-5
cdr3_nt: TGCAGTGCTAGAGATAGGAGGGCATCGGAGACCCAGTACTTC
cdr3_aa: CSARDRRASETQYF

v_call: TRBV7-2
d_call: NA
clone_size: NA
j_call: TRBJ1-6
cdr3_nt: TGTGCCAGCAGCCAGGATACAGTTTCCTATAATTCACCCCTCCACTTT
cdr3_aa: CASSQDTVSYNSPLHF

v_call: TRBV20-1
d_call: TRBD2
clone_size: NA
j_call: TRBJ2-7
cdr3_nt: TGCAGTGCGCCGGGGGGATTGTACTCCTACGAGCAGTACTTC
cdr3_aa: CSAPGGLYSYEQYF

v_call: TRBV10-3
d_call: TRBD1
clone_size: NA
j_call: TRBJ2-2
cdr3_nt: TGTGCTATCAGTTACGTTGGGACAGGGGTTCACGGGGAGCTGTTTTTT
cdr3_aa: CAISYVGTGVHGELFF

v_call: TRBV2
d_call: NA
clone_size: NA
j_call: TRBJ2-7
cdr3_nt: TGTGCCAGCCGGATCAACAGGCACTCCTACGAGCAGTACTTC
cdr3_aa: CASRINRHSYEQYF

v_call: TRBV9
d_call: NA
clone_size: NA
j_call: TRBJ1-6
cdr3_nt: TGTGCCAGCAGTTCGGCAGGGTTAAATTCACCCCTCCACTTT
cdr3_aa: CASSSAGLNSPLHF

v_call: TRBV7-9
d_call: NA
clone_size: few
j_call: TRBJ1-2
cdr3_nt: TGTGCCAGCAGCTTAGTAGGGAACGATGGCTACACCTTC
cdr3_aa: CASSLVGNDGYTF

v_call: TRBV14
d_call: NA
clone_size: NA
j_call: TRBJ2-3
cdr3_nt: TGTGCCAGCAGTACCTCCCTAGGGACCGATACGCAGTATTTT
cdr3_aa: CASSTSLGTDTQYF

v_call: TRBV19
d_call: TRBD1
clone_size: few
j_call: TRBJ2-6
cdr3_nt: TGTGCCAGTAGGGGACAGACCGCTGGGGCCAACGTCCTGACTTTC
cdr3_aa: CASRGQTAGANVLTF

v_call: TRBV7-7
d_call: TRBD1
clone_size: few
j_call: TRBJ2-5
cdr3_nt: TGTGCTAGCAGCTTACGACAGGGGGACCAAGAGACCCAGTACTTC
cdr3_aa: CASSLRQGDQETQYF

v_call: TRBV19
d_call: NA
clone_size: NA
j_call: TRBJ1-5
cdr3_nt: TGTGCCAGTAGTATGCTAGGGGGACGTCAGCCCCAGCATTTT
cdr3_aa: CASSMLGGRQPQHF

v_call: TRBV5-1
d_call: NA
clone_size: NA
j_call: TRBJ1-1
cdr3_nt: TGCGCCAGCAGCGGACCCACCGGATCAAAGAACACTGAAGCTTTCTTT
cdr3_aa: CASSGPTGSKNTEAFF

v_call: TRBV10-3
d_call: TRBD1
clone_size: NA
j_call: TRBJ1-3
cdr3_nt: TGTGCCATCAGTGAGGGACAGGGGCGAGCCTCTGGAAACACCATATATTTT
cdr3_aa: CAISEGQGRASGNTIYF

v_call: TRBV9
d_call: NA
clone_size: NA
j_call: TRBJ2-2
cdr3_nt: TGTGCCAGCAGCGTAGGTGACACCGGGGAGCTGTTTTTT
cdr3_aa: CASSVGDTGELFF

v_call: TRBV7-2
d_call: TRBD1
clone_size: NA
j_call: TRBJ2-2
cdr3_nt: TGTGCCAGCAGCTTTGGGACAGGGCTCACCGGGGAGCTGTTTTTT
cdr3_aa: CASSFGTGLTGELFF

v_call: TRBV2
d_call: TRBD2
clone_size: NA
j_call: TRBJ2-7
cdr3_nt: TGTGCCAGCAGAGCCCCCCCTCTAGCGGGAGGGTCCTACGAGCAGTACTTC
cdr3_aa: CASRAPPLAGGSYEQYF

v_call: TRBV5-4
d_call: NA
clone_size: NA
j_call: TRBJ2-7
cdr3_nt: TGTGCCAGCAGCTTAGGTGCAGGGACCTCCTACGAGCAGTACTTC
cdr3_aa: CASSLGAGTSYEQYF

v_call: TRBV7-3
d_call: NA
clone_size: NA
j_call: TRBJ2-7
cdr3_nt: TGTGCCAGCAGCCAAGGATCGCTGTCCTACGAGCAGTACTTC
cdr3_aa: CASSQGSLSYEQYF

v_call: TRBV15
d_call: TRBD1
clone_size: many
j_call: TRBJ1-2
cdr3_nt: TGTGCCACCAGCCGTACCGGAGGACAGGGGGCTGGCTACACCTTC
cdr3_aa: CATSRTGGQGAGYTF

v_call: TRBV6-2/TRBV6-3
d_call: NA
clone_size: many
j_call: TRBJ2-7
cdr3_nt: TGTGCCAGCAAACGTTCCTCCTACGAGCAGTACTTC
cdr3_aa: CASKRSSYEQYF

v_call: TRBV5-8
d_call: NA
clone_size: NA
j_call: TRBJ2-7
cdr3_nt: TGTGCCAGCAGCTCGCAGGCCCGGGGCGACTACGAGCAGTACTTC
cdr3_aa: CASSSQARGDYEQYF